This TCR beta chain was captured by sequencing in a study of response to subunit inactivated influenza vaccine. The CDR3 is 15 amino acids. Germline CDR1 and CDR2: ENHRY and SYGVKD. Trimming at V came to 6 bases and at J to 1 base, leaving 3 bases not matched to a gene. As concerns this clonotype: Its antigen is currently unknown.

Each CDR3 protein is one row after TCRdb ran MiXCR on the RT-PCR reads. The table has about 540,000 distinct CDR3 sequences, roughly a quarter seen once. Overall study results and limits: After each seasonal influenza vaccination, few new T cells are recruited, the authors suggested.

These same records also appear under a second study, on T cells expressing NK-cell markers. As that study records: The cDNA for TCR beta came from 5'RACE template switching with UMIs. Obtained from sorted CD3+CD56+NKG2C+, CD3+CD56+NKG2C- and CD3+CD56-NKG2C+ T cells were the TCR beta repertoires.

The V gene is TRBV10-3, the J gene TRBJ2-2; 9 nucleotides match TRBD2. The TCR originated in a man aged 50-59 years who received an inactivated influenza vaccine. The sample consisted of CD4+ T cells sorted from PBMCs, taken 11 to 12 days after vaccination. The CDR3 coding sequence is TGTGCCATCAGGAGGACTAGCGAGAACACCGGGGAGCTGTTTTTT. It encodes CAIRRTSENTGELFF.